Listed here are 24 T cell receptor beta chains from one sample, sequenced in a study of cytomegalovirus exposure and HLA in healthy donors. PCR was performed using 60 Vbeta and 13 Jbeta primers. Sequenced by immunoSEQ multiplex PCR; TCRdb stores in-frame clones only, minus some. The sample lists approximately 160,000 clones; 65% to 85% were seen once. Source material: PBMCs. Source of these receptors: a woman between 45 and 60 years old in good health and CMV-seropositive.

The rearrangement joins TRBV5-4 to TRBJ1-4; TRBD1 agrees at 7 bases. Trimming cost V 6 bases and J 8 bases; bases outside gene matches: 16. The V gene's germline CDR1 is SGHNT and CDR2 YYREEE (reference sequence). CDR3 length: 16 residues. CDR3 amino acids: CASTIWQAGGGEKLFF. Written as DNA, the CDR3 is TGTGCCAGCACCATTTGGCAGGCAGGGGGAGGCGAAAAACTGTTTTTT.

In nucleotides, the CDR3 is TGTGCCAGCAGCTTATCAGACACTGAAGCTTTCTTT. Translation: CASSLSDTEAFF. The chain links TRBV13 to TRBJ1-1, with D hard to call. The CDR3 consists of 12 residues. With 2 bases removed from V and 3 bases from J, the gap between germline ends came to 4 bases. The germline CDR1 and CDR2 sequences are PRHDT and FYEKMQ (reference sequence).

The CDR3 DNA reads as TGTGCCACCAGCAGAGATAGTCAGGTGGGTCAGCCCCAGCATTTT. Its translation: CATSRDSQVGQPQHF. The J gene is TRBJ1-5, the V gene TRBV15, with D unclear. V lost 0 bases, J lost 6 bases, and 12 bases lay in between. The CDR3 is 15 amino acids. The germline CDR1 and CDR2 sequences are LNHNV and YYDKDF (reference sequence).

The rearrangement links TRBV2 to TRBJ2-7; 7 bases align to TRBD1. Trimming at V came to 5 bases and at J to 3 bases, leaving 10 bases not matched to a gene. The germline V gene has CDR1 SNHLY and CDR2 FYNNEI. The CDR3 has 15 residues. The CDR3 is CASSLQGQWGYEQYF. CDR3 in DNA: TGTGCCAGCAGTCTTCAGGGACAGTGGGGCTACGAGCAGTACTTC.

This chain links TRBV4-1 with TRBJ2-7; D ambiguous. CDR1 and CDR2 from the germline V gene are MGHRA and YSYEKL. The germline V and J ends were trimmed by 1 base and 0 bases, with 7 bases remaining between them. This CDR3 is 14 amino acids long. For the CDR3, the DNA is TGCGCCAGCAGCCAAGTCGTATTCTCCTACGAGCAGTACTTC. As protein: CASSQVVFSYEQYF.

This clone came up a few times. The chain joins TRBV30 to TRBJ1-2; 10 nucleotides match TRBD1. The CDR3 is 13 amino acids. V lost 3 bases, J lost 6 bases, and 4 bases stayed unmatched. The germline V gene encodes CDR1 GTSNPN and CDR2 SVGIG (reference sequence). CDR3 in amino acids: CAWSGDRGDGYTF. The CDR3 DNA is TGTGCCTGGAGCGGGGACAGGGGCGATGGCTACACCTTC.

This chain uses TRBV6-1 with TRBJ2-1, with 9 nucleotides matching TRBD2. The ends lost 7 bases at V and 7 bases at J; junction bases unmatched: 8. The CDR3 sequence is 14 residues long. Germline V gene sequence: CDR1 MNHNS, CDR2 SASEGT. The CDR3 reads CASTPSGGTNEQFF. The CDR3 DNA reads TGTGCCAGCACCCCCAGCGGGGGGACGAATGAGCAGTTCTTC.

The CDR3, as DNA: TGTGCCAGTAGTATTCCTCAGGGGGCTACTAATGAAAAACTGTTTTTT. Encoded protein: CASSIPQGATNEKLFF. This chain uses TRBV19 with TRBJ1-4; 8 bases map to TRBD1. This CDR3 comprises 16 residues. V was pared by 3 bases and J by 2 bases, with 5 bases of the junction left unmatched. Germline V lookup: CDR1 LNHDA, CDR2 SQIVND (reference sequence).

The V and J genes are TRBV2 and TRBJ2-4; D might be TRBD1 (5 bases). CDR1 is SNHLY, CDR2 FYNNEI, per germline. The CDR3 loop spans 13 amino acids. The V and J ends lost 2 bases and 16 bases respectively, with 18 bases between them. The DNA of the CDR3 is TGTGCCAGCAGTGAATTGCAGGGAATAGGAATTTACTTC. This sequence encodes CASSELQGIGIYF.

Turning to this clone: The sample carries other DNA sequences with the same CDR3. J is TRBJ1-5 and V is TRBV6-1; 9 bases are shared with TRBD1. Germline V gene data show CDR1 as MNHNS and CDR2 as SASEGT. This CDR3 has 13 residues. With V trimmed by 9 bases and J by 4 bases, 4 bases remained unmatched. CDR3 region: CASRDRVNQPQHF. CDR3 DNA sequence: TGTGCCAGTCGGGACAGGGTGAATCAGCCCCAGCATTTT.

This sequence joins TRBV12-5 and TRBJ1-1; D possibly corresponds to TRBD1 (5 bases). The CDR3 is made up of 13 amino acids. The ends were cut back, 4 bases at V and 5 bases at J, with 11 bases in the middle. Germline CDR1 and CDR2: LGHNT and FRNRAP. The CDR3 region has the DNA TGTGCTAGTGGTTCTCAGGGAGGAACTGAAGCTTTCTTT. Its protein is CASGSQGGTEAFF.

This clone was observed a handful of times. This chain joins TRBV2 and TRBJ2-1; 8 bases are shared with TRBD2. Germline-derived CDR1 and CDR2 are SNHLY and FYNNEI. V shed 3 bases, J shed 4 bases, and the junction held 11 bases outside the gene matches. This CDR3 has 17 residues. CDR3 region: CASSEISGTTSYNEQFF. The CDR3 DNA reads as TGTGCCAGCAGTGAGATTAGCGGGACGACCAGTTACAATGAGCAGTTCTTC.

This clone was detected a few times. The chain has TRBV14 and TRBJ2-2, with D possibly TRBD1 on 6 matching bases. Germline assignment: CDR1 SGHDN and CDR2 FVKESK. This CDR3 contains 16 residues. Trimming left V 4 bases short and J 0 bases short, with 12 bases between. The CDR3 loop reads CASSRRTATNTGELFF. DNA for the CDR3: TGTGCCAGCAGCCGACGGACAGCAACGAACACCGGGGAGCTGTTTTTT.

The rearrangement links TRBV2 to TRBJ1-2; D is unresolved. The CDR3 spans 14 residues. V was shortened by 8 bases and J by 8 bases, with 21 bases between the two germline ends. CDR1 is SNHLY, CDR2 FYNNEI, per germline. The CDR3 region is CASRKEVKEGGYTF. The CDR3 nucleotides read TGTGCCAGCCGAAAAGAGGTCAAGGAAGGAGGCTACACCTTC. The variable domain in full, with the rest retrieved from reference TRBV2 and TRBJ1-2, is EPEVTQTPSHQVTQMGQEVILRCVPISNHLYFYWYRQILGQKVEFLVSFYNNEISEKSEIFDDQFSVERPDGSNFTLKIRSTKLEDSAMYFCASRKEVKEGGYTFGSGTRLTVV.

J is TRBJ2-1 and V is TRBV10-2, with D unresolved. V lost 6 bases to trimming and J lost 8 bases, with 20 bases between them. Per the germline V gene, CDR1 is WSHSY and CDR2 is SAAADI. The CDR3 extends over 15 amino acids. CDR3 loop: CASRETGSSVYEQFF. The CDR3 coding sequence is TGCGCCAGCAGAGAGACGGGTTCCTCGGTTTATGAGCAGTTCTTC.

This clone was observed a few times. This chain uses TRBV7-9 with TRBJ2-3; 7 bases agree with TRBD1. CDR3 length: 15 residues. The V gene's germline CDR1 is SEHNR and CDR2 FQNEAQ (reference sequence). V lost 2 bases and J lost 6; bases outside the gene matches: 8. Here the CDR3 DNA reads TGTGCCAGCAGCTTATACCGACAGGGAGTGGATACGCAGTATTTT. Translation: CASSLYRQGVDTQYF.

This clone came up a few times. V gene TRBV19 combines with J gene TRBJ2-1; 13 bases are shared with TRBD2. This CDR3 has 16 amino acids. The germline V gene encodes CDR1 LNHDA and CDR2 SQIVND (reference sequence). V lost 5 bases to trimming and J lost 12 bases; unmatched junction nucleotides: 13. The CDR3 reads CASSLPGTSGTGRQFF. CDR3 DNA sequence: TGTGCCAGTAGTCTCCCCGGGACTAGCGGGACCGGTCGGCAGTTCTTC.

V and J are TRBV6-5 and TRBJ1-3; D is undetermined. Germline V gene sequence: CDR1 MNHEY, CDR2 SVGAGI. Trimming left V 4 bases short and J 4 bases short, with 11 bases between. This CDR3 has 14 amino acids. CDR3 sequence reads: CASSFGSTGNTIYF. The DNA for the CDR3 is TGTGCCAGCAGTTTTGGCTCGACAGGAAACACCATATATTTT.

Here the CDR3 reads CASSNHLEGYTF. For the CDR3, the DNA is TGTGCCAGCAGCAACCACCTGGAGGGCTACACCTTC. This sequence joins TRBV14 and TRBJ1-2; D ambiguous. Germline CDR1 and CDR2: SGHDN and FVKESK. The CDR3 is made up of 12 amino acids. Trimming took off 5 bases at V and 8 bases at J, with 12 bases between the two ends. Looking up the rest from reference TRBV14 and TRBJ1-2 gives the full variable domain: EAGVTQFPSHSVIEKGQTVTLRCDPISGHDNLYWYRRVMGKEIKFLLHFVKESKQDESGMPNNRFLAERTGGTYSTLKVQPAELEDSGVYFCASSNHLEGYTFGSGTRLTVV.

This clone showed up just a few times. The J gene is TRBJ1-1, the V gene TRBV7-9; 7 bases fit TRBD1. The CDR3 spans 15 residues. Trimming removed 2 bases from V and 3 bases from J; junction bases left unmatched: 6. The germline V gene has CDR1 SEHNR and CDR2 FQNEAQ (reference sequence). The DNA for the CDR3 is TGTGCCAGCAGCTTAAGTCAGGGGGTAGACACTGAAGCTTTCTTT. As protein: CASSLSQGVDTEAFF.

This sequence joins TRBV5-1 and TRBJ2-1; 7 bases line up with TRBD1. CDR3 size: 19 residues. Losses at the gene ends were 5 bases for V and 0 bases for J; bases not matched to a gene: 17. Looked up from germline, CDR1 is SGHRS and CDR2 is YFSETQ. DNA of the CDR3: TGCGCCAGCAGTTTTCAACCCCTGGGACAGCCTAGCTCCTACAATGAGCAGTTCTTC. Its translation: CASSFQPLGQPSSYNEQFF.

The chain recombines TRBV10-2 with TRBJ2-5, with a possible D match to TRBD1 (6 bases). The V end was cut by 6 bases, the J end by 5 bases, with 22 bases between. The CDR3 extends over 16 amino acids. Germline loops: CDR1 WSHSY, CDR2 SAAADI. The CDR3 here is CASSRVGGTRTETQYF. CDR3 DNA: TGCGCCAGCAGCCGAGTAGGTGGGACAAGAACCGAGACCCAGTACTTC.

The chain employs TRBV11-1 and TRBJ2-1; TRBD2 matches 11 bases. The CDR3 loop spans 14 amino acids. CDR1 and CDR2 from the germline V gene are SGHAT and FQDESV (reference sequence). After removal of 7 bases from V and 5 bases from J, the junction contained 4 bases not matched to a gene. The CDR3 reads CASTLAGGDNEQFF. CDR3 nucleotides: TGTGCCAGCACTCTAGCGGGGGGTGACAATGAGCAGTTCTTC.

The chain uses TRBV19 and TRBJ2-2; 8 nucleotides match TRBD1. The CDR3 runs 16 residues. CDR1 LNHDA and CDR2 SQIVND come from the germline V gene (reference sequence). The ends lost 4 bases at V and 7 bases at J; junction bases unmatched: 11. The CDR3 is CASSRAGQVQIGELFF. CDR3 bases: TGTGCCAGTAGTAGGGCGGGACAGGTTCAGATCGGGGAGCTGTTTTTT. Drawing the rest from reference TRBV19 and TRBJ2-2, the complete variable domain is DGGITQSPKYLFRKEGQNVTLSCEQNLNHDAMYWYRQDPGQGLRLIYYSQIVNDFQKGDIAEGYSVSREKKESFPLTVTSAQKNPTAFYLCASSRAGQVQIGELFFGEGSRLTVL.